This T cell receptor beta chain was retrieved from a study of vaccination and CD4 T cells after COVID-19. A note on this clonotype: Its target is unknown. The junction differs from germline at one of its ends, possibly a read error.

Treatment specified: approximately nine-day PBMC culture with coronavirus spike peptide pools or control peptides (ViraFEST assay). The CDR3 sequence is 12 residues long. Germline V gives CDR1 ENHRY, CDR2 SYGVKD. Regarding the study as a whole: Vaccine-specific clones numbering 304 of 307 showed spike mono-reactivity in convalescent patients.

The Oncomine TCR Beta short-read assay sequenced DNA from cultured CD4+ T cells. Cultures of CD4+ T cells served as the source for extracting genomic DNA. TCRdb reprocessed the PCR reads via MiXCR and lists one record per CDR3 protein. The sample records about 19,000 distinct CDR3 sequences, approximately 33% being singletons. This sequence was found in a human donor with COVID-19. The chain employs TRBV10-3 and TRBJ1-6; D unresolved. What was sequenced was cultured CD4+ T cells from blood. DNA of the CDR3: TGTGCCATCAGTGTCAGAGATTCATCCCTCCACTTT. Its protein product is CAISVRDSSLHF.